The text below deals with one TCR beta chain. Its matching antigen is unknown. The length of the CDR3 is 14 residues. CDR1 and CDR2 from the germline V gene are SQVTM and ANQGSEA. V shed 4 bases and J shed 1 base, with 13 bases lying between them. The sample belongs to a study of blood T cells in healthy people across ages. The second PCR ran about 6 to 12 cycles with a sample-barcoded 5' primer and J-beta primers. Via MiXCR, TCRdb re-called the 5' RACE reads, giving one row per CDR3 protein. The sample has 650,000 to 1,000,000 distinct CDR3 sequences; under 40% are singletons. Broader study findings: It was found that TCR beta diversity correlated strongly with the percentage of naive T cells.

Each of the donors had ten milliliters of peripheral blood drawn into EDTA-treated Vacutainer tubes. The gene calls are TRBV29-1 and TRBJ1-1; tentatively, D is TRBD1 (6 bases). The sequence was obtained from a man aged 18 to 29 in good health. The specimen sequenced was blood. CDR3 protein: CSVAETGENTEAFF. In DNA, the CDR3 is TGCAGCGTTGCCGAGACAGGAGAGAACACTGAAGCTTTCTTT.